The TCR beta chain described here comes from a study of blood T cell repertoires in COVID-19. On the study more broadly: Collection of acute and convalescent COVID-19 samples took place in the United States, Italy and Spain. The cDNA or gDNA used as material had been derived from T cells, B-cell-depleted T cells, or PBMCs.

In the authors' methods: Amplification from reference gene primers served as the basis for estimated nucleated cell counts. Generated by immunoSEQ multiplex PCR, the TCRdb table keeps only in-frame clones and is missing some. The V and J calls and clone size were taken over from that table, and D and trimming were inferred from the DNA. The table has 40,000 to 55,000 clones, approximately 86% seen once; the top ten hold roughly 4.4%. Trimming removed 8 bases from V and 5 bases from J, with 18 bases in between. The CDR3 is made up of 14 amino acids. Germline lookup yields CDR1 MNHNS and CDR2 SASEGT. Material for sequencing was peripheral blood. This chain uses TRBV6-1 with TRBJ1-2, with D hard to call. The TCR originated in a woman between 65 and 79 years old with acute or convalescent COVID-19. The CDR3 spells CASGLQPSYYGYTF. The CDR3 DNA sequence: TGTGCCAGCGGGTTACAGCCTTCCTATTATGGCTACACCTTC.